The 18 T cell receptor beta chains in this list originate from one sample, sequenced in a study of beta chain features in type 1 diabetes. Sequenced material consisted of expressed TCRB transcripts (all of the isolated RNA was reverse transcribed). The repertoire was sequenced with immunoSEQ multiplex PCR; TCRdb's copy has only in-frame clones and lacks some. The table includes around 430,000 clones, about 30% detected once. Sample: naive CD4+ T cells from blood. The receptors shown here come from a man between 18 and 29 years old in good health.

This sequence joins TRBV30 and TRBJ1-2, with D possibly matching TRBD1 (5 bases). Germline V lookup: CDR1 GTSNPN, CDR2 SVGIG (reference sequence). The V end was cut by 4 bases, the J end by 8 bases, with 23 bases between. This CDR3 contains 15 residues. CDR3 in amino acids: CAWIRVRQGAFGYTF. The CDR3 DNA sequence: TGTGCCTGGATTCGGGTTAGGCAGGGCGCCTTCGGCTACACCTTC.

This clone was observed a handful of times. The chain recombines TRBV9 with TRBJ2-1, with 10 bases aligning to TRBD2. CDR1 SGDLS and CDR2 YYNGEE come from the germline V gene. The CDR3 spans 18 residues. V shed 0 bases and J 3 bases; nucleotides not matched to a gene: 9. This CDR3 is CASSVGGTSGIFYNEQFF. The CDR3, as DNA: TGTGCCAGCAGCGTAGGGGGAACTAGCGGGATATTCTACAATGAGCAGTTCTTC.

This clone has more than one count but fewer than ten. The V call is TRBV5-1, the J call TRBJ2-3, with D unresolved. V dropped 5 bases and J dropped 0 bases, with 13 bases sitting between them. Germline V gene data show CDR1 as SGHRS and CDR2 as YFSETQ. The CDR3 spans 15 residues. CDR3 bases: TGCGCCAGCAGTCTCGCTAGATCTAGCACAGATACGCAGTATTTT. Its protein is CASSLARSSTDTQYF.

The chain uses TRBV25-1 and TRBJ2-3, with 11 bases matching TRBD2. V was clipped by 0 bases and J by 3 bases; unmatched bases: 5. This CDR3 comprises 17 residues. Germline V lookup: CDR1 MGHDK, CDR2 SYGVNS. CDR3 DNA: TGTGCCAGCAGTGAATATCTAACTAGCGGGAGTACAGATACGCAGTATTTT. Residues: CASSEYLTSGSTDTQYF.

This sequence joins TRBV18 and TRBJ1-4; the D gene is possibly TRBD1 (6 bases). V dropped 6 bases and J dropped 8 bases, with 13 bases sitting between them. CDR1 is KGHSH, CDR2 LQKENI, per germline. This CDR3 has 13 residues. The CDR3 reads CASSMDSYEKLFF. For the CDR3, the DNA is TGTGCCAGCTCCATGGACAGTTACGAAAAACTGTTTTTT.

This clone has just a few counts. CDR3 residues: CASSEGGGAHYEQYF. The CDR3 DNA follows: TGTGCCAGCAGTGAAGGTGGTGGCGCCCACTACGAGCAGTACTTC. The genes are TRBV25-1 and TRBJ2-7; no definite D call. The CDR3 spans 15 residues. In germline, CDR1 is MGHDK, CDR2 SYGVNS. Trimming removed 2 bases at V and 3 bases at J, with 14 bases between.

CDR3 protein: CASSYSQGGMFKGYTF. DNA for the CDR3: TGTGCCAGCAGTTACTCGCAAGGGGGGATGTTTAAAGGCTACACCTTC. This rearrangement joins TRBV6-5 to TRBJ1-2, with TRBD1 as a possible D gene (6 bases). The germline V gene has CDR1 MNHEY and CDR2 SVGAGI. CDR3 length: 16 residues. The V and J ends lost 0 bases and 8 bases respectively, with 19 bases between them.

This clone was observed a handful of times. The rearrangement joins TRBV7-2 to TRBJ2-2, with D perhaps matching TRBD2 (6 bases). The CDR3 sequence is 15 residues long. Germline V gives CDR1 SGHTA, CDR2 FQGNSA. The V end was cut by 3 bases, the J end by 7 bases, with 15 bases between. The CDR3 DNA reads as TGTGCCAGCAGCTTCATCGGAGGGGTAAACGGGGAGCTGTTTTTT. It is translated as CASSFIGGVNGELFF.

The CDR3 nucleotides are TGTGCCAGCAGCTTAGGTGGGGCCAACGTCCTGACTTTC. This gives the protein CASSLGGANVLTF. This chain joins TRBV7-2 and TRBJ2-6; D is unresolved. CDR1 is SGHTA, CDR2 FQGNSA, per germline. Trimming pared 1 base from V and 3 bases from J, leaving 1 base between. The CDR3 has 13 residues.

This rearrangement joins TRBV7-9 to TRBJ1-3; D remains unclear. Germline V gene sequence: CDR1 SEHNR, CDR2 FQNEAQ (reference sequence). The V gene lost 8 bases and the J gene lost 0 bases, with 5 bases spanning the gap. This CDR3 contains 12 residues. CDR3 coding DNA: TGTGCCAGCGGGAGCTCTGGAAACACCATATATTTT. Translation: CASGSSGNTIYF.

This chain joins TRBV28 and TRBJ2-7, with D tentatively TRBD1 (6 bases). The CDR3 runs 13 residues. CDR1 and CDR2 (germline): MDHEN, SYDVKM. With 9 bases removed from V and 7 bases from J, the gap between germline ends came to 19 bases. Here the CDR3 reads CASRTTGLWEQYF. The CDR3 bases are TGTGCCAGTAGAACGACAGGTTTGTGGGAGCAGTACTTC.

This sequence joins TRBV14 and TRBJ2-1, with 7 positions matching TRBD1. CDR1 is SGHDN, CDR2 FVKESK, per germline. This CDR3 is 15 amino acids long. V trimming: 1 base; J trimming: 5 bases; junction bases outside the gene matches: 5. The CDR3, as DNA: TGTGCCAGCAGCCAAGCTTTCCAGGGGGACAATGAGCAGTTCTTC. The encoded protein is CASSQAFQGDNEQFF.

This chain connects TRBV18 to TRBJ2-4; D gene ambiguous. The germline gives CDR1 KGHSH, CDR2 LQKENI. Trimming left V 0 bases short and J 7 bases short, with 7 bases between. The CDR3 runs to 13 residues. The CDR3 DNA is TGTGCCAGCTCACCACCGTCATCTAACATTCAGTACTTC. Encoded protein: CASSPPSSNIQYF.

V is TRBV28 and J is TRBJ2-5; D is ambiguous. V was pared by 5 bases and J by 1 base, with 11 bases between. The CDR3 totals 14 residues. CDR1 is MDHEN and CDR2 is SYDVKM in the germline V gene. CDR3 in DNA: TGTGCCAGCAGTCCCGTTACGCTCCAAGAGACCCAGTACTTC. Its translation is CASSPVTLQETQYF. The full variable domain, completed using reference TRBV28 and TRBJ2-5, is DVKVTQSSRYLVKRTGEKVFLECVQDMDHENMFWYRQDPGLGLRLIYFSYDVKMKEKGDIPEGYSVSREKKERFSLILESASTNQTSMYLCASSPVTLQETQYFGPGTRLLVL.

V gene TRBV9 combines with J gene TRBJ2-1; TRBD1 or TRBD2 may be the D gene (6 bases each). This CDR3 has 14 amino acids. CDR1 and CDR2 from the germline V gene are SGDLS and YYNGEE. V was clipped by 6 bases and J by 5 bases, with 15 bases between them. DNA of the CDR3: TGTGCCAGCACCCGGGGGAACAGGGACAATGAGCAGTTCTTC. The encoded protein is CASTRGNRDNEQFF.

The chain uses TRBV5-6 and TRBJ2-4; TRBD2 aligns across 8 bases. CDR1 SGHDT and CDR2 YYEEEE come from the germline V gene. V gave up 4 bases and J gave up 7 bases; unmatched junction bases: 10. The CDR3 runs to 15 residues. The chain's CDR3 is CASSRRTGTRNIQYF. CDR3 bases: TGTGCCAGCAGCCGCAGGACCGGGACTAGGAACATTCAGTACTTC.

The CDR3 bases are TGTGCCATCAGCCAGAACTATGGCTACACCTTC. Its protein is CAISQNYGYTF. V usage is TRBV10-3 and J usage is TRBJ1-2; unclear D gene. The CDR3 has 11 residues. Germline values: CDR1 ENHRY, CDR2 SYGVKD. Trimming cost V 6 bases and J 2 bases, with 4 bases left between them.

The chain is built from TRBV6-1 and TRBJ2-5; possible D gene TRBD1, 5 bases. Trimming stripped 6 bases from V and 5 bases from J, with 19 bases between. The CDR3 has 15 residues. Germline V gene sequence: CDR1 MNHNS, CDR2 SASEGT. The CDR3 region has the DNA TGTGCCAGCAGACTCAGCAGGGTAGCCGTCGAGACCCAGTACTTC. Encoded protein: CASRLSRVAVETQYF.